This TCR beta chain is drawn from a study of tumor-infiltrating lymphocytes in primary liver carcinoma. Overall study: The patient group consisted of men and women aged 30 to 69 years.

Using a constant-region primer together with ProtoScript II reverse transcriptase, TCR beta cDNA was made from about 500 ng of total RNA. Nested multiplex PCR, run for three rounds with slightly modified ARM-PCR, yielded TCR beta libraries. Each of the first two PCR rounds ran approximately 11 cycles with TRBV1-TRBV30 forward and C-beta reverse primers. One entry per CDR3 protein, called by TCRdb with MiXCR from the multiplex PCR reads. The sample lists 75,000 to 80,000 distinct CDR3 sequences, approximately 62% occurring once. This clonotype was seen many times. Germline V CDR1 and CDR2: SGHRS, YFSETQ. J gave up 6 bases and V 4 bases, and 2 bases lay outside the gene matches. The CDR3 covers 13 residues. The roughly 17-31 mg bulk tissue piece was not sorted before simultaneous RNA and DNA extraction. Donors underwent surgery for histopathologically diagnosed primary liver carcinoma.

This clonotype was obtained from a man aged 35 to 55 with primary liver carcinoma and hepatitis B virus infection. This chain joins TRBV5-1 and TRBJ2-2; 8 nucleotides match TRBD1. Sequenced input: tumor-adjacent normal liver tissue. CDR3 region: CASSVQGAGELFF. The CDR3 DNA sequence: TGCGCCAGCAGCGTACAGGGGGCCGGGGAGCTGTTTTTT.